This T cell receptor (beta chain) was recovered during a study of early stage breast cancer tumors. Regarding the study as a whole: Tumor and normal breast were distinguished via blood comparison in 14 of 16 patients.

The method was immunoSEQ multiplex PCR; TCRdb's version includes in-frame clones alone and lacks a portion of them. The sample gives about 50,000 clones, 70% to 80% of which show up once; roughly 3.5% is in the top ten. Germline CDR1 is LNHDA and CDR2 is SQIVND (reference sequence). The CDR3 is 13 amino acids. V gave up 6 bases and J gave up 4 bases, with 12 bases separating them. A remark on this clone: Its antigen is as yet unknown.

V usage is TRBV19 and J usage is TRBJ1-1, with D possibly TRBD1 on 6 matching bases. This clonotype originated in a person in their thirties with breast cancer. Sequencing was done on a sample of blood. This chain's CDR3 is CASSLQGPTEAFF. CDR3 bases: TGTGCCAGTAGCCTACAGGGCCCCACTGAAGCTTTCTTT. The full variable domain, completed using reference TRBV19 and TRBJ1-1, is DGGITQSPKYLFRKEGQNVTLSCEQNLNHDAMYWYRQDPGQGLRLIYYSQIVNDFQKGDIAEGYSVSREKKESFPLTVTSAQKNPTAFYLCASSLQGPTEAFFGQGTRLTVV.